These 25 T cell receptor beta chains came from one sample sequenced in a study of T cell changes during pregnancy in multiple sclerosis. Clones were sequenced by immunoSEQ multiplex PCR, and TCRdb holds only the in-frame ones, with some missing. The data contain tens of thousands of clones, about 91% of them singletons. This sample comprised peripheral blood, obtained in the first trimester of pregnancy. These receptors came from a female donor with multiple sclerosis, enrolled in a pregnancy study.

This chain connects TRBV6-6 to TRBJ2-3; D may be TRBD2 (6 bases). This CDR3 region has 12 residues. CDR1 is MNHNY, CDR2 SVGAGI, per germline (reference sequence). Trimming took 2 bases from V and 7 from J, leaving 7 bases between them. The CDR3 DNA sequence: TGTGCCAGCAGTTACGGGGGGTATACGCAGTATTTT. It specifies CASSYGGYTQYF.

The rearrangement uses TRBV18 and TRBJ2-7; D may be TRBD1 (6 bases). Germline CDR1 is KGHSH and CDR2 is LQKENI. CDR3 length: 13 residues. Trimming removed 6 bases from V and 0 bases from J, with 9 bases in between. CDR3 loop: CASSGGLSYEQYF. The CDR3 bases are TGTGCCAGCTCTGGGGGCCTCTCCTACGAGCAGTACTTC.

DNA for the CDR3: TGTGCCAGCAGAGCTAGGGGACAGGGGAGGTCACCCCTCCACTTT. This sequence encodes CASRARGQGRSPLHF. The V call is TRBV2, the J call TRBJ1-6, with TRBD1 matching 10 bases. Germline CDR1 is SNHLY and CDR2 is FYNNEI. J was trimmed by 10 bases and V by 6 bases; bases with no gene match: 9. The CDR3 spans 15 residues.

CDR3 sequence: CASSLGGEETQYF. The CDR3 coding sequence is TGTGCCAGCAGCTTAGGGGGAGAAGAGACCCAGTACTTC. J is TRBJ2-5 and V is TRBV7-7; D might be TRBD2 (5 bases). Trimming left V 1 base short and J 3 bases short, with 6 bases between. The CDR3 loop spans 13 amino acids. Germline V gene lookup returns CDR1 SSHAT and CDR2 FNYEAQ (reference sequence).

V is TRBV29-1 and J is TRBJ2-7, with TRBD1 identical over 9 bases. The CDR3 contains 13 residues. With 5 bases clipped from V and 3 bases from J, the junction kept 5 bases outside the gene matches. CDR1 and CDR2 (germline): SQVTM, ANQGSEA. The CDR3 DNA reads TGCAGCGTTCTAGGACAGGGGCACTACGAGCAGTACTTC. Translated, it gives CSVLGQGHYEQYF.

The chain recombines TRBV6-1 with TRBJ1-2, with 7 bases identical to TRBD1. CDR1 and CDR2 from the germline V gene are MNHNS and SASEGT. The CDR3 is 13 residues long. Losses at the gene ends were 7 bases for V and 4 bases for J; bases not matched to a gene: 6. CDR3 bases: TGTGCCAGCACGCCCGACAGGGCCTATGGCTACACCTTC. Its protein is CASTPDRAYGYTF.

This chain joins TRBV7-2 and TRBJ1-2, with TRBD1 matching over 12 bases. Germline trimming cut 6 bases from V and 9 bases from J; bases unmatched to any gene: 11. Germline CDR1 SGHTA, CDR2 FQGNSA. The CDR3 is 15 amino acids. The CDR3: CASRNAGTGGESYTF. The CDR3 nucleotides read TGTGCCAGCAGAAATGCCGGGACAGGGGGCGAGAGCTACACCTTC.

The chain recombines TRBV5-6 with TRBJ2-5, with a tentative D call TRBD1 (5 bases). The CDR3 extends over 17 amino acids. V gave up 4 bases and J gave up 7 bases, with 26 bases separating them. Germline V CDR1 and CDR2: SGHDT, YYEEEE. As DNA, the CDR3 is TGTGCCAGCAGCCGGGCCGACAGCTCAATCAATTCGGGGACCCAGTACTTC. It codes for CASSRADSSINSGTQYF. Together with reference TRBV5-6 and TRBJ2-5, the CDR3 gives the full variable domain: DAGVTQSPTHLIKTRGQQVTLRCSPKSGHDTVSWYQQALGQGPQFIFQYYEEEERQRGNFPDRFSGHQFPNYSSELNVNALLLGDSALYLCASSRADSSINSGTQYFGPGTRLLVL.

The genes are TRBV30 and TRBJ1-2, with 8 bases lining up with TRBD1. Germline V gives CDR1 GTSNPN, CDR2 SVGIG (reference sequence). J lost 5 bases, V lost 4 bases, and 6 bases had no gene match. The CDR3 totals 13 residues. CDR3 in DNA: TGTGCCTGGACCTTGGACAGGGATTATGGCTACACCTTC. Its protein product is CAWTLDRDYGYTF.

V is TRBV6-1 and J is TRBJ1-5, with D possibly TRBD1 on 6 matching bases. Trimming cost V 7 bases and J 2 bases, with 12 bases left between them. This CDR3 has 14 amino acids. Germline values: CDR1 MNHNS, CDR2 SASEGT. Here the CDR3 DNA reads TGTGCCAGCATCCAGGGGAGCGGCAATCAGCCCCAGCATTTT. It codes for CASIQGSGNQPQHF.

This rearrangement joins TRBV9 to TRBJ1-2; D might be TRBD1 (5 bases). CDR1 is SGDLS, CDR2 YYNGEE, per germline. V lost 0 bases and J lost 0, with 9 bases in between. The CDR3 contains 15 residues. CDR3 sequence reads: CASSVVAGTNYGYTF. The CDR3 region has the DNA TGTGCCAGCAGCGTAGTAGCAGGGACTAACTATGGCTACACCTTC.

The chain carries TRBV5-1 and TRBJ2-1; TRBD2 matches 16 bases. Losses at the gene ends were 4 bases for V and 9 bases for J; bases not matched to a gene: 10. CDR3 length: 17 residues. Germline V gene data show CDR1 as SGHRS and CDR2 as YFSETQ. DNA for the CDR3: TGCGCCAGCAGCATCGGGACTAGCGGGGGGGCGGAGGGTGAGCAGTTCTTC. Translation gives CASSIGTSGGAEGEQFF.

Here the CDR3 DNA reads TGTGCCAGCAGTTACAAGCAGGGGCGTACCTACGAGCAGTACTTC. Residues: CASSYKQGRTYEQYF. This chain joins TRBV6-6 and TRBJ2-7, with D possibly being TRBD1 (6 bases). The germline V gene encodes CDR1 MNHNY and CDR2 SVGAGI (reference sequence). This CDR3 is 15 amino acids long. The V end was cut by 2 bases, the J end by 2 bases, with 13 bases between.

Written as DNA, the CDR3 is TGTGCCAGCAGCTTAGGCCGACAGGGTGGTCAGCCCCAGCATTTT. Translation: CASSLGRQGGQPQHF. The rearrangement links TRBV7-2 to TRBJ1-5; 7 bases match TRBD1. V shed 1 base, J shed 6 bases, and the junction held 6 bases outside the gene matches. Per germline, CDR1 SGHTA and CDR2 FQGNSA. CDR3 length equals 15 residues.

Only a few counts were recorded for this clone. The chain recombines TRBV11-3 with TRBJ2-3; D might be TRBD1 (7 bases). Germline CDR1 and CDR2: SGHNT and YENEEA. V shed 5 bases and J shed 2 bases, with 20 bases lying between them. This CDR3 is built from 17 residues. The CDR3 is CASSLGGGSSFTDTQYF. CDR3 in DNA: TGTGCCAGCAGCCTCGGAGGGGGCTCATCATTCACAGATACGCAGTATTTT.

In its sample, this clone was seen once. V gene TRBV5-4 combines with J gene TRBJ2-2; a possible D gene is TRBD1 (5 bases). This CDR3 has 17 residues. The germline V gene encodes CDR1 SGHNT and CDR2 YYREEE (reference sequence). The V end was cut by 3 bases, the J end by 2 bases, with 17 bases between. CDR3 protein: CASSSQVGVSNTGELFF. In DNA form, the CDR3 reads TGTGCCAGCAGCTCCCAAGTAGGGGTCAGTAACACCGGGGAGCTGTTTTTT.

V usage is TRBV5-4 and J usage is TRBJ1-2, with D possibly matching TRBD1 (6 bases). V was cut by 7 bases and J by 4 bases, with 14 bases left in between. The CDR3 consists of 13 residues. The germline V gene has CDR1 SGHNT and CDR2 YYREEE (reference sequence). In DNA form, the CDR3 reads TGTGCCAGCGCAGCTCCGACAGGCTATGGCTACACCTTC. Protein: CASAAPTGYGYTF. Filled out from reference TRBV5-4 and TRBJ1-2, the complete variable domain reads ETGVTQSPTHLIKTRGQQVTLRCSSQSGHNTVSWYQQALGQGPQFIFQYYREEENGRGNFPPRFSGLQFPNYSSELNVNALELDDSALYLCASAAPTGYGYTFGSGTRLTVV.

This chain connects TRBV7-6 to TRBJ1-1; 7 bases match TRBD1. Germline V gene sequence: CDR1 SGHVS, CDR2 FNYEAQ. Trimming cost V 5 bases and J 5 bases; bases outside gene matches: 11. This CDR3 is built from 15 residues. Here the CDR3 reads CASSPGQVPMTEAFF. For the CDR3, the DNA is TGTGCCAGCAGCCCTGGACAGGTCCCGATGACTGAAGCTTTCTTT.

V and J are TRBV6-1 and TRBJ2-3; 12 bases map to TRBD2. The germline gives CDR1 MNHNS, CDR2 SASEGT. Trimming at V came to 6 bases and at J to 5 bases, leaving 6 bases not matched to a gene. The CDR3 runs 15 residues. DNA of the CDR3: TGTGCCAGCAGCCCACTAGCGGGGGGCTTAGATACGCAGTATTTT. This encodes CASSPLAGGLDTQYF.

The rearrangement links TRBV7-9 to TRBJ2-7, with a tentative D call TRBD2 (5 bases). Trimming removed 1 base from V and 3 bases from J, with 7 bases in between. Germline CDR1 SEHNR, CDR2 FQNEAQ (reference sequence). The CDR3 sequence is 13 residues long. CDR3 nucleotide sequence: TGTGCCAGCAGCTTAGTTGGAGGCTACGAGCAGTACTTC. As protein: CASSLVGGYEQYF.

This clone was counted once. The CDR3 bases are TGCAGTGCTGTCTCAGAGACCCAGTACTTC. Translating gives CSAVSETQYF. The rearrangement uses TRBV20-1 and TRBJ2-5; D is unclear. The V gene's germline CDR1 is DFQATT and CDR2 SNEGSKA (reference sequence). The V end was cut by 5 bases, the J end by 4 bases, with 5 bases between. The CDR3 consists of 10 residues.

This chain joins TRBV6-1 and TRBJ2-1; D possibly corresponds to TRBD2 (7 bases). This CDR3 has 17 residues. The ends were cut back, 3 bases at V and 2 bases at J, with 17 bases in the middle. Germline CDR1 and CDR2: MNHNS and SASEGT. In nucleotides, the CDR3 is TGTGCCAGCAGTGACTACCTGGCGGGGGCTACCTACAATGAGCAGTTCTTC. Its translation is CASSDYLAGATYNEQFF.

This chain uses TRBV25-1 with TRBJ2-5, with 8 bases lining up with TRBD2. Germline V gene data show CDR1 as MGHDK and CDR2 as SYGVNS. CDR3 length equals 14 residues. J was trimmed by 3 bases and V by 7 bases; bases with no gene match: 7. The DNA for the CDR3 is TGTGCCAGCACCCCGGTGCGGGGGGAAGAGACCCAGTACTTC. It specifies CASTPVRGEETQYF. Full variable domain (rest looked up from reference TRBV25-1 and TRBJ2-5): EADIYQTPRYLVIGTGKKITLECSQTMGHDKMYWYQQDPGMELHLIHYSYGVNSTEKGDLSSESTVSRIRTEHFPLTLESARPSHTSQYLCASTPVRGEETQYFGPGTRLLVL.

V gene TRBV21-1 combines with J gene TRBJ2-7; TRBD1 is taken as the D call from the table, unchecked against the DNA. TRBV21-1 is a documented pseudogene. CDR3 length equals 18 residues. As DNA, the CDR3 is TGTGCCAGCAGCAAAAAAAAACCCTGGGACAGTCACAAGGACGAGCAGTACTTC. Translating gives CASSKKKPWDSHKDEQYF.

V usage is TRBV6-1 and J usage is TRBJ1-6; 9 bases align to TRBD1. The germline gives CDR1 MNHNS, CDR2 SASEGT. V dropped 10 bases and J dropped 6; count of bases not matched to a gene: 7. This CDR3 spans 14 amino acids. The CDR3 DNA sequence: TGTGCCACCGGGGACAGGGCGGGTAATTCACCCCTCCACTTT. Its protein is CATGDRAGNSPLHF.